The 3 T cell receptor beta chains below all came from one sample that was sequenced in a study of T cell responses to AZD1222 COVID-19 vaccine. This table comes from immunoSEQ multiplex PCR, and its TCRdb copy is limited to in-frame clones, with some not included. The table records 95,000 to 130,000 clones, just under 95% of them present only once. Specimen: peripheral blood, collected on day 0 of AZD1222 vaccination. The receptors were sampled from an adult in good health.

V is TRBV10-1 and J is TRBJ2-1, with D possibly TRBD2 on 6 matching bases. The CDR3 is 15 residues long. CDR1 WNHNN and CDR2 SYGVQD come from the germline V gene (reference sequence). Trimming took off 5 bases at V and 1 base at J, with 12 bases between the two ends. CDR3 sequence reads: CASSRDFLSYNEQFF. The CDR3, as DNA: TGCGCCAGCAGTCGGGACTTTCTGTCCTACAATGAGCAGTTCTTC.

The chain has TRBV28 and TRBJ1-1; D remains unclear. The length of the CDR3 is 14 residues. V was clipped by 5 bases and J by 0 bases, with 10 bases between them. Germline CDR1 MDHEN, CDR2 SYDVKM. CDR3 coding DNA: TGTGCCAGCAGTACCGTTAACCTGAACACTGAAGCTTTCTTT. This sequence encodes CASSTVNLNTEAFF. Looking up the rest from reference TRBV28 and TRBJ1-1 gives the full variable domain: DVKVTQSSRYLVKRTGEKVFLECVQDMDHENMFWYRQDPGLGLRLIYFSYDVKMKEKGDIPEGYSVSREKKERFSLILESASTNQTSMYLCASSTVNLNTEAFFGQGTRLTVV.

This rearrangement joins TRBV28 to TRBJ2-7; D possibly corresponds to TRBD1 (6 bases). Deletions cut 2 bases from V and 4 bases from J, with 12 bases between. CDR1 and CDR2 from the germline V gene are MDHEN and SYDVKM. The CDR3 contains 14 residues. The CDR3 region has the DNA TGTGCCAGCAGTTTAGCTAACAGGGTTTACGAGCAGTACTTC. This gives the protein CASSLANRVYEQYF.